This TCR beta chain was observed in a study of human T cells and chemical hapten exposure. This clonotype was seen a handful of times. TCRdb used MiXCR to reprocess the RACE reads, holding one entry per CDR3 protein. Altogether some 87,000 distinct CDR3 sequences are present, about a tenth being singletons, with the ten largest covering approximately 1.5%. The germline V and J ends were trimmed by 0 bases and 7 bases, with 14 bases remaining between them. This CDR3 has 15 residues. CDR1 is SGHRS, CDR2 YFSETQ, per germline. The time point: patch test 1, 2 weeks after DPC sensitization. As to treatment: therapeutic diphenylcyclopropenone sensitization with weekly scalp DPC.

Material: whole blood, obtained in connection with sensitization to the hapten diphenylcyclopropenone (DPC). The chain links TRBV5-1 to TRBJ1-5, with D perhaps TRBD1 (6 bases). The TCR originated in a woman in her 50s with alopecia areata. Some clones in this sample may be carry-over from other donors' samples. CDR3 coding DNA: TGCGCCAGCAGCTTGGTGCCAGGGGCCGGGCAGCCCCAGCATTTT. Translated, it gives CASSLVPGAGQPQHF.